Shown below are 21 T cell receptor beta chains from a single sample sequenced in a study of blood T cell repertoires in COVID-19. Profiling relied on immunoSEQ multiplex PCR, and the TCRdb table lists in-frame clones only, not all of them. This table has approximately 470,000 clones, around 90% appearing once. Material for sequencing was PBMCs or T cells enriched from blood (not recorded which). The source of these receptors is a woman in her late teens or twenties who had recovered from COVID-19.

This chain uses TRBV3-1 (or the pseudogene TRBV3-2) with TRBJ2-1; TRBD1 matches 7 bases. V lost 6 bases to trimming and J lost 2 bases; unmatched junction nucleotides: 7. This CDR3 comprises 15 residues. The germline gives CDR1 LGHDT, CDR2 YNNKEL (reference sequence). CDR3 coding DNA: TGTGCCAGCAGTCCCGTGCAGGGGGCCTACAATGAGCAGTTCTTC. The encoded protein is CASSPVQGAYNEQFF.

Details on this clone: Other nucleotide sequences in the sample specify the same CDR3. This chain joins TRBV11-2 and TRBJ1-2; tentative D call: TRBD1 (6 bases). Germline V gene data show CDR1 as SGHAT and CDR2 as FQNNGV. V lost 0 bases and J lost 4, with 6 bases in between. The CDR3 is 13 amino acids. The CDR3 DNA reads as TGTGCCAGCAGCTTAGACAGGGGCTATGGCTACACCTTC. Its protein product is CASSLDRGYGYTF.

This rearrangement joins TRBV18 to TRBJ2-2, with a possible D match to TRBD1 (5 bases). The germline V and J ends were trimmed by 3 bases and 5 bases, with 7 bases remaining between them. The germline V gene has CDR1 KGHSH and CDR2 LQKENI. The CDR3 spans 13 residues. CDR3 sequence (DNA): TGTGCCAGCTCACCCTCAGGGACCGGGGAGCTGTTTTTT. It codes for CASSPSGTGELFF.

The chain employs TRBV6-5 and TRBJ1-5, with TRBD1 matching over 8 bases. The V gene end was trimmed by 7 bases and the J gene end by 3 bases; junction bases not matched to a gene: 5. The CDR3 is 14 residues long. Looked up from germline, CDR1 is MNHEY and CDR2 is SVGAGI. The DNA of the CDR3 is TGTGCCAGCACTATACAGGGGGACAATCAGCCCCAGCATTTT. This gives the protein CASTIQGDNQPQHF.

The chain links TRBV5-1 to TRBJ1-3; tentatively, D is TRBD1 (5 bases). V was trimmed by 4 bases and J by 2 bases, leaving 16 bases between them. Germline V gives CDR1 SGHRS, CDR2 YFSETQ. The CDR3 sequence is 16 residues long. In DNA form, the CDR3 reads TGCGCCAGCAGCAGGGATCCCCAGGGTGCTGGAAACACCATATATTTT. It encodes CASSRDPQGAGNTIYF.

V usage is TRBV5-4 and J usage is TRBJ2-1, with a weak D call TRBD2 (6 bases). The CDR3 runs 13 residues. Trimming left V 2 bases short and J 7 bases short, with 10 bases between. Germline V gives CDR1 SGHNT, CDR2 YYREEE (reference sequence). The CDR3 is CASSLSGGNEQFF. For the CDR3, the DNA is TGTGCCAGCAGCTTAAGTGGGGGGAATGAGCAGTTCTTC. The variable domain in full, completed from reference TRBV5-4 and TRBJ2-1, reads ETGVTQSPTHLIKTRGQQVTLRCSSQSGHNTVSWYQQALGQGPQFIFQYYREEENGRGNFPPRFSGLQFPNYSSELNVNALELDDSALYLCASSLSGGNEQFFGPGTRLTVL.

The rearrangement joins TRBV5-1 to TRBJ2-2; possible D gene TRBD2, 5 bases. The CDR3 spans 15 residues. V was clipped by 1 base and J by 0 bases, with 7 bases between them. The germline CDR1 and CDR2 sequences are SGHRS and YFSETQ. This chain's CDR3 is CASSLRESNTGELFF. DNA of the CDR3: TGCGCCAGCAGCTTGCGGGAATCGAACACCGGGGAGCTGTTTTTT.

J is TRBJ2-5 and V is TRBV19, with TRBD1 matching 12 bases. V shed 7 bases, J shed 5 bases, and the junction held 5 bases outside the gene matches. CDR3 size: 14 residues. The V gene's germline CDR1 is LNHDA and CDR2 SQIVND (reference sequence). CDR3 residues: CASIGTGGLETQYF. The CDR3 coding sequence is TGTGCCAGTATCGGGACAGGGGGCCTTGAGACCCAGTACTTC.

The chain links TRBV30 to TRBJ2-2; TRBD2 agrees at 7 bases. Germline loops: CDR1 GTSNPN, CDR2 SVGIG (reference sequence). The CDR3 is made up of 13 amino acids. V dropped 5 bases and J dropped 1; count of bases not matched to a gene: 1. The CDR3 loop reads CAWGEGNTGELFF. The CDR3 region has the DNA TGTGCCTGGGGGGAGGGGAACACCGGGGAGCTGTTTTTT.

J is TRBJ2-3 and V is TRBV29-1; 9 bases are a match to TRBD2. The CDR3 length is 19 residues. The trim removed 1 base at V and 0 bases at J, leaving 14 bases unmatched. Germline assignment: CDR1 SQVTM and CDR2 ANQGSEA. In nucleotides, the CDR3 is TGCAGCGTTGAAGGGATAGGATGGCTAGCGGGGACTAGCACAGATACGCAGTATTTT. Residues: CSVEGIGWLAGTSTDTQYF.

The chain couples TRBV5-4 to TRBJ2-3, with 8 bases lining up with TRBD2. Germline-derived CDR1 and CDR2 are SGHNT and YYREEE (reference sequence). This CDR3 is 16 amino acids long. After removal of 3 bases from V and 2 bases from J, the junction contained 8 bases not matched to a gene. The CDR3 region is CASSSVASGSTDTQYF. The CDR3 nucleotides are TGTGCCAGCAGCTCGGTAGCTAGCGGGTCCACAGATACGCAGTATTTT.

In DNA, the CDR3 is TGTGCCAGCAGCCTCCCCCCGACAGGGATTAATTCACCCCTCCACTTT. This gives the protein CASSLPPTGINSPLHF. The chain links TRBV11-2 to TRBJ1-6, with 7 nucleotides matching TRBD1. The CDR3 sequence is 16 residues long. Trimming removed 5 bases from V and 6 bases from J; junction bases left unmatched: 10. Germline CDR1 SGHAT, CDR2 FQNNGV.

The chain uses TRBV14 and TRBJ1-1; 7 nucleotides line up with TRBD1. Looked up from germline, CDR1 is SGHDN and CDR2 is FVKESK. The CDR3 totals 18 residues. The V and J ends lost 0 bases and 4 bases, in that order; junction bases with no gene match: 14. For the CDR3, the DNA is TGTGCCAGCAGCCAAGAGGGACAGTGGGGGGTGAGCGTCACTGAAGCTTTCTTT. Translated, it gives CASSQEGQWGVSVTEAFF.

A single count supports this clone. The CDR3 sequence is CASSQDYGTGGYGYTF. CDR3 in DNA: TGTGCCAGCAGCCAAGACTACGGGACAGGGGGCTATGGCTACACCTTC. This chain uses TRBV4-2 with TRBJ1-2; 11 bases map to TRBD1. With V trimmed by 0 bases and J by 4 bases, 4 bases remained unmatched. The length of the CDR3 is 16 residues. CDR1 and CDR2 from the germline V gene are LGHNA and YNFKEQ.

This rearrangement joins TRBV14 to TRBJ1-2, with no clear D. V was cut by 0 bases and J by 8 bases, with 7 bases left in between. Germline CDR1 reads SGHDN; CDR2 reads FVKESK. This CDR3 contains 12 residues. The CDR3 is CASSQDSGGYTF. CDR3 sequence (DNA): TGTGCCAGCAGCCAAGATTCAGGAGGCTACACCTTC.

This chain joins TRBV28 and TRBJ1-2; 8 bases fit TRBD1. Per germline, CDR1 MDHEN and CDR2 SYDVKM. The V segment lost 5 bases and the J segment 1 base; nucleotides outside the gene matches: 9. The CDR3 runs 16 residues. CDR3: CASSRGQASINYGYTF. The CDR3 DNA is TGTGCCAGCAGTCGGGGACAGGCCTCTATTAACTATGGCTACACCTTC.

The chain links TRBV7-2 to TRBJ2-7, with TRBD2 matching 9 bases. J lost 2 bases, V lost 1 base, and 3 bases had no gene match. CDR3 length: 15 amino acids. The germline CDR1 and CDR2 sequences are SGHTA and FQGNSA. The CDR3 sequence: CASSLGAGGPYEQYF. CDR3 sequence (DNA): TGTGCCAGCAGCTTAGGTGCGGGGGGGCCCTACGAGCAGTACTTC.

The gene calls are TRBV2 and TRBJ1-4, with D maybe TRBD1 (6 bases). CDR1 is SNHLY and CDR2 is FYNNEI in the germline V gene. CDR3 length: 16 amino acids. V lost 0 bases to trimming and J lost 7 bases, with 15 bases between them. The CDR3 reads CASSEAQAGAVEKLFF. In DNA form, the CDR3 reads TGTGCCAGCAGTGAAGCGCAGGCAGGGGCGGTTGAAAAACTGTTTTTT.

The genes are TRBV30 and TRBJ1-4; no firm D call. CDR1 and CDR2 from the germline V gene are GTSNPN and SVGIG (reference sequence). CDR3 length: 17 amino acids. Trimming took 0 bases from V and 0 from J, leaving 14 bases between them. The CDR3 bases are TGTGCCTGGAGTGTGGATGTGGAGTACGCAACTAATGAAAAACTGTTTTTT. Its protein product is CAWSVDVEYATNEKLFF.

The chain employs TRBV3-1 (or the pseudogene TRBV3-2) and TRBJ1-5; possibly TRBD1 for D (5 bases). This CDR3 comprises 13 residues. V was pared by 4 bases and J by 10 bases, with 14 bases between. CDR1 is LGHDT and CDR2 is YNNKEL in the germline V gene (reference sequence). CDR3 in amino acids: CASSRIRGSPQHF. The CDR3 DNA reads TGTGCCAGCAGCCGGATAAGGGGATCCCCCCAGCATTTT.

The chain combines TRBV27 with TRBJ2-7; D is unresolved. Germline V gene lookup returns CDR1 MNHEY and CDR2 SMNVEV (reference sequence). With 5 bases removed from V and 2 bases from J, the gap between germline ends came to 13 bases. The CDR3 runs 14 residues. In DNA form, the CDR3 reads TGTGCCAGCAGTCCGTTGTGGCAAGCCTACGAGCAGTACTTC. Its translation is CASSPLWQAYEQYF.